Reported below is one T cell receptor (beta chain). The V gene lost 5 bases and the J gene lost 2 bases, with 8 bases spanning the gap. The V gene's germline CDR1 is SGHDT and CDR2 YYEEEE. The CDR3 consists of 14 residues. Generated by immunoSEQ multiplex PCR, the TCRdb table keeps only in-frame clones and is missing some. The sample lists some 190,000 clones, about 83% occurring once. The data were obtained in a study of blood T cell repertoires in COVID-19. This chain joins TRBV5-6 and TRBJ2-6, with D uncertain. The TCR comes from a person aged 70 to 80 with COVID-19, enrolled during active disease. The material sequenced was peripheral blood. CDR3 region: CASSDPTGANVLTF. CDR3 nucleotides: TGTGCCAGCAGTGATCCTACTGGGGCCAACGTCCTGACTTTC. Filled out from reference TRBV5-6 and TRBJ2-6, the complete variable domain reads DAGVTQSPTHLIKTRGQQVTLRCSPKSGHDTVSWYQQALGQGPQFIFQYYEEEERQRGNFPDRFSGHQFPNYSSELNVNALLLGDSALYLCASSDPTGANVLTFGAGSRLTVL.